This T cell receptor beta chain originates from a study of human T cells and chemical hapten exposure. Study-level background: Minor volume differences among pooled libraries chiefly drove per-sample TCR yield variation.

This clonotype was seen a few times. No antigen is known for it. TCRdb ran MiXCR on the RACE reads and lists one entry per CDR3 protein. The profile shows about 31,000 distinct CDR3 sequences, nearly 7.5% of them singletons. Broader study findings: With regard to DPC sensitization, TCRs above 1 in 1000 frequency did not change.

This sample's time point: healthy volunteer bleed at 2 weeks. Sequencing started from total RNA isolated from unfractionated whole blood. The length of the CDR3 is 13 residues. CDR1 SGHTA and CDR2 FQGNSA come from the germline V gene. The trim removed 5 bases at V and 5 bases at J, leaving 5 bases unmatched. Material: whole blood. The chain recombines TRBV7-2 with TRBJ1-1, with 7 bases aligning to TRBD1. This TCR was recovered from a human donor in good health. Some clones in this sample may be carry-over from other donors' samples. The CDR3 DNA follows: TGTGCCAGCAGCCAAAGACAGGGAACTGAAGCTTTCTTT. Translation gives CASSQRQGTEAFF.